This is a list of T cell receptor beta chains from one sample in a study of PD-1 blockade in mismatch repair-deficient tumors. TCRdb keeps only in-frame clones here, not all; method: immunoSEQ multiplex PCR. In the table there are approximately 100,000 clones, 70% to 85% of which are singletons. Sequenced here: peripheral blood, sampled roughly 35 weeks after starting pembrolizumab. Source of these receptors: an adult with mismatch repair-deficient cancer. CDR3s include the opening cysteine and the closing phenylalanine or tryptophan. The D gene is left open where the match is weak. The size of a clone is reported for some rows only, either as once, few or many, or as a class for expanded clones.

>TRBD2|.|TRBJ2-1|TRBV13
CASSQGLASDEQFF
TGTGCCAGCAGCCAGGGACTAGCGTCGGATGAGCAGTTCTTC
>.|.|TRBJ2-1|TRBV7-2
CASSRSPHEQFF
TGTGCCAGCAGCCGTAGCCCCCATGAGCAGTTCTTC
>TRBD2|.|TRBJ2-7|TRBV15
CATSREYPGLAGYEQYF
TGTGCCACCAGCAGAGAGTACCCCGGACTAGCCGGCTACGAGCAGTACTTC
>TRBD2|.|TRBJ2-3|TRBV7-9
CASSPTSGRGTDTQYF
TGTGCCAGCAGCCCAACTAGCGGGAGGGGCACAGATACGCAGTATTTT
>.|few|TRBJ1-2|TRBV9
CASSVAIEGDGGYTF
TGTGCCAGCAGCGTAGCGATTGAGGGCGATGGGGGCTACACCTTC
>.|.|TRBJ2-1|TRBV7-3
CASSSIVGNEQFF
TGTGCCAGCAGCTCGATCGTGGGGAATGAGCAGTTCTTC
>TRBD2|.|TRBJ2-1|TRBV5-5
CASSFRLAGGGGEQFF
TGTGCCAGCAGCTTCCGACTAGCGGGAGGGGGTGGTGAGCAGTTCTTC
>.|.|TRBJ2-1|TRBV4-1
CASSQDTRPGYNEQFF
TGCGCCAGCAGCCAAGATACCCGACCGGGATACAATGAGCAGTTCTTC
>TRBD1|few|TRBJ2-7|TRBV19
CAGQGHSYEQYF
TGTGCCGGACAGGGACATTCCTACGAGCAGTACTTC
>.|.|TRBJ2-1|TRBV4-3
CASSQDNNGGTYNEQFF
TGCGCCAGCAGCCAAGATAATAACGGCGGAACCTACAATGAGCAGTTCTTC
>.|.|TRBJ2-2|TRBV7-6
CASSLGGQRVNTGELFF
TGTGCCAGCAGCTTAGGGGGCCAGCGGGTGAACACCGGGGAGCTGTTTTTT
>TRBD1|.|TRBJ1-1|TRBV19
CASSIDRGTGHSEAFF
TGTGCCAGTAGTATAGATCGAGGGACAGGTCACAGTGAAGCTTTCTTT
>.|.|TRBJ2-7|TRBV27
CASSLFYKKSSYEQYF
TGTGCCAGCAGTTTATTCTACAAAAAAAGCTCCTACGAGCAGTACTTC
>TRBD2|.|TRBJ2-7|TRBV7-9
CASSSMTSGPYEQYF
TGTGCCAGCAGCTCAATGACTAGCGGTCCCTACGAGCAGTACTTC
>.|.|TRBJ2-7|TRBV6-1
CASSENSLPLEQYF
TGTGCCAGCAGTGAAAATTCCCTGCCCCTTGAGCAGTACTTC
>.|.|TRBJ2-3|TRBV9
CASSVAGGRMPDTQYF
TGTGCCAGCAGCGTAGCTGGGGGAAGGATGCCAGATACGCAGTATTTT
>.|.|TRBJ2-7|TRBV11-2
CASSLGSVAASYEQYF
TGTGCCAGCAGCCTTGGTAGCGTGGCAGCTAGCTACGAGCAGTACTTC
>.|.|TRBJ2-3|TRBV11-2
CASSRYPGLSTDTQYF
TGTGCCAGCAGCCGATACCCCGGCCTTAGCACAGATACGCAGTATTTT
>.|.|TRBJ1-1|TRBV10-2
CASSEIAGNTEAFF
TGCGCCAGTAGTGAGATTGCCGGGAACACTGAAGCTTTCTTT
>.|.|TRBJ1-1|TRBV9
CASSATGEAFF
TGTGCCAGCAGCGCAACCGGGGAAGCTTTCTTT
>.|.|TRBJ1-1|TRBV20-1
CSAREQIEAFF
TGCAGTGCCCGAGAACAGATTGAAGCTTTCTTT
>TRBD1|.|TRBJ1-1|TRBV10-3
CAIRIQGAQAEAFF
TGTGCCATCAGAATACAGGGGGCGCAGGCTGAAGCTTTCTTT
>TRBD1|.|TRBJ1-2|TRBV23-1
CASSQSPLTGNYGYTF
TGCGCCAGCAGTCAATCCCCACTGACAGGGAACTATGGCTACACCTTC
>.|few|TRBJ1-2|TRBV2
CATTGLNYGYTF
TGTGCCACCACGGGACTTAACTATGGCTACACCTTC
>TRBD2|.|TRBJ2-3|TRBV5-4
CASSLAGGLAGELDTQYF
TGTGCCAGCAGCTTGGCCGGGGGACTAGCGGGAGAATTAGATACGCAGTATTTT
>TRBD1|once|TRBJ2-5|TRBV25-1
CASSEHRGKETQYF
TGTGCCAGCAGTGAACACAGGGGGAAAGAGACCCAGTACTTC
>TRBD2|.|TRBJ2-1|TRBV15
CATSRFSGRANEQFF
TGTGCCACCAGCAGGTTTAGCGGGAGGGCAAATGAGCAGTTCTTC
>TRBD2|.|TRBJ2-7|TRBV2
CASSPRGAGSGRATGSYEQYF
TGTGCCAGCAGTCCCCGGGGGGCAGGTAGCGGGAGGGCCACTGGCTCCTACGAGCAGTACTTC
>TRBD1|.|TRBJ2-7|TRBV7-2
CASSFGRTGGNEQYF
TGTGCCAGCAGCTTTGGCCGGACAGGGGGCAACGAGCAGTACTTC
>.|few|TRBJ1-2|TRBV5-1
CASSLSGDSYGYTF
TGCGCCAGCAGCTTGTCCGGGGACTCCTATGGCTACACCTTC
>.|.|TRBJ1-3|TRBV5-1
CASSSQGVSGNTIYF
TGCGCCAGCAGCTCTCAGGGTGTGTCAGGAAACACCATATATTTT
>.|.|TRBJ2-5|TRBV9
CASNPGGGQETQYF
TGTGCCAGCAACCCAGGAGGGGGTCAAGAGACCCAGTACTTC
>TRBD2|.|TRBJ2-5|TRBV27
CASSLYGGIQETQYF
TGTGCCAGCAGTTTATACGGGGGGATTCAAGAGACCCAGTACTTC
>.|once|TRBJ2-7|TRBV30
CAWSPRAYEQYF
TGTGCCTGGAGTCCTCGGGCCTACGAGCAGTACTTC
>TRBD2|.|TRBJ2-7|TRBV9
CASSKAGGSYEQYF
TGTGCCAGCAGTAAAGCGGGAGGTTCCTACGAGCAGTACTTC
>.|.|TRBJ1-1|TRBV6-4
CASSARANTEAFF
TGTGCCAGCAGTGCCCGGGCGAACACTGAAGCTTTCTTT
>TRBD1|.|TRBJ1-2|TRBV6-6
CASSYPGQTDYGYTF
TGTGCCAGCAGTTACCCGGGACAGACGGACTATGGCTACACCTTC
>.|.|TRBJ1-5|TRBV6-6
CASSYSISNQPQHF
TGTGCCAGCAGTTACTCGATTAGCAATCAGCCCCAGCATTTT
>TRBD1|.|TRBJ2-1|TRBV5-1
CASSFEPGQGQFF
TGCGCCAGCAGCTTCGAACCGGGACAGGGGCAGTTCTTC
>TRBD1|.|TRBJ2-2|TRBV10-1
CASSEGQGPYTGELFF
TGCGCCAGCAGTGAGGGACAGGGGCCATACACCGGGGAGCTGTTTTTT
>.|.|TRBJ1-5|TRBV7-3
CASSLSRKHNEPGPNQPQHF
TGTGCCAGCAGCTTATCCCGAAAACACAACGAACCGGGACCCAATCAGCCCCAGCATTTT
>.|.|TRBJ2-5|TRBV5-1
CASSGEPTQETQYF
TGCGCCAGCAGCGGAGAACCGACCCAAGAGACCCAGTACTTC
>TRBD2|.|TRBJ2-2|TRBV27
CASRRGGSTGELFF
TGTGCCAGCAGGCGGGGGGGGAGCACCGGGGAGCTGTTTTTT
>.|few|TRBJ2-7|TRBV7-8
CASSLDTLYEQYF
TGTGCCAGCAGCTTAGACACGCTTTACGAGCAGTACTTC
>.|.|TRBJ1-3|TRBV29-1
CSASGNSLGNTIYF
TGCAGCGCCTCGGGGAACAGTCTCGGAAACACCATATATTTT
>.|once|TRBJ1-2|TRBV5-4
CASSLPLYGYTF
TGTGCCAGCAGCTTACCACTTTATGGCTACACCTTC
>.|few|TRBJ1-4|TRBV6-6
CASSQTGGEKLFF
TGTGCCAGCAGTCAAACGGGAGGTGAAAAACTGTTTTTT
>TRBD1|.|TRBJ1-2|TRBV6-4
CASSPGTGSGYTF
TGTGCCAGCAGTCCCGGGACAGGGTCCGGCTACACCTTC
>.|once|TRBJ2-1|TRBV7-9
CASTHPGQGYNEQFF
TGTGCCAGCACGCACCCCGGGCAGGGGTACAATGAGCAGTTCTTC
>TRBD1|.|TRBJ2-7|TRBV6-5
CASRPGTGSDEQYF
TGTGCCAGCAGACCCGGGACAGGGTCTGACGAGCAGTACTTC
>.|.|TRBJ2-1|TRBV7-9
CASSLSGGLVGGNEQFF
TGTGCCAGCAGCTTAAGTGGGGGTCTCGTAGGTGGTAATGAGCAGTTCTTC